Presented here are 31 T cell receptor beta chains from one specimen sequenced in a study of blood T cell repertoires in COVID-19. Using immunoSEQ multiplex PCR, the repertoire was profiled, and TCRdb retains in-frame clones only, with some absent. The sample yields some 250,000 clones, 82% seen once. Sequenced material: peripheral blood. The source is a young woman with acute or convalescent COVID-19.

The chain is built from TRBV5-1 and TRBJ2-3; D perhaps matches TRBD2 (5 bases). V was clipped by 0 bases and J by 3 bases, with 8 bases between them. CDR1 and CDR2 from the germline V gene are SGHRS and YFSETQ. This CDR3 is built from 14 residues. The CDR3 protein is CASSLARTTDTQYF. DNA for the CDR3: TGCGCCAGCAGCTTGGCCAGGACTACAGATACGCAGTATTTT.

The rearrangement joins TRBV18 to TRBJ2-7; 8 positions agree with TRBD2. Germline-derived CDR1 and CDR2 are KGHSH and LQKENI. This CDR3 is 15 amino acids long. The V and J ends lost 1 base and 4 bases, in that order; junction bases with no gene match: 6. CDR3 nucleotide sequence: TGTGCCAGCTCACCACAGAGCGGGAGCGGTTACGAGCAGTACTTC. Translation gives CASSPQSGSGYEQYF.

The chain combines TRBV28 with TRBJ1-4; D gene unclear. This CDR3 comprises 13 residues. Trimming removed 3 bases from V and 12 bases from J, with 14 bases in between. Germline V CDR1 and CDR2: MDHEN, SYDVKM. CDR3 coding DNA: TGTGCCAGCAGTTTGGTCCGGAGATCGGAACTGTTTTTT. It translates to CASSLVRRSELFF. Complete variable domain (other parts from reference TRBV28 and TRBJ1-4): DVKVTQSSRYLVKRTGEKVFLECVQDMDHENMFWYRQDPGLGLRLIYFSYDVKMKEKGDIPEGYSVSREKKERFSLILESASTNQTSMYLCASSLVRRSELFFGSGTQLSVL.

This clone was counted only a few times. The V gene is TRBV15, the J gene TRBJ2-1; D is ambiguous. The germline gives CDR1 LNHNV, CDR2 YYDKDF (reference sequence). V was trimmed by 1 base and J by 4 bases, leaving 11 bases between them. This CDR3 comprises 15 residues. The CDR3 protein is CATSRVYPGYNEQFF. The CDR3 DNA is TGTGCCACCAGCAGAGTATATCCCGGGTACAATGAGCAGTTCTTC.

J is TRBJ2-7 and V is TRBV28; maybe TRBD1 (6 bases). The germline V and J ends were trimmed by 3 bases and 2 bases, with 20 bases remaining between them. The germline V gene has CDR1 MDHEN and CDR2 SYDVKM. The CDR3 length is 17 residues. In DNA form, the CDR3 reads TGTGCCAGCAGTTTTGTCCACAGGGTAGACAGGACCTACGAGCAGTACTTC. Translated: CASSFVHRVDRTYEQYF.

The rearrangement joins TRBV6-5 to TRBJ2-1, with 7 bases identical to TRBD2. The ends lost 5 bases at V and 5 bases at J; junction bases unmatched: 9. CDR3 length equals 15 residues. CDR1 and CDR2 from the germline V gene are MNHEY and SVGAGI. The CDR3 here is CASSPPGLPHNEQFF. CDR3 coding DNA: TGTGCCAGCAGTCCACCGGGACTACCACACAATGAGCAGTTCTTC.

The V and J genes are TRBV7-2 and TRBJ2-5; 12 bases fit TRBD2. The CDR3 length is 15 residues. Per the germline V gene, CDR1 is SGHTA and CDR2 is FQGNSA. V lost 5 bases and J lost 7; bases outside the gene matches: 8. The CDR3 loop is CASSASGRARGTQYF. The CDR3 nucleotides read TGTGCCAGCAGCGCTAGCGGGAGGGCCCGGGGGACCCAGTACTTC.

The CDR3 DNA follows: TGTGCCAGTAGTACGGCTAGCGGGAGCGGTGAGCAGTACTTC. Translating gives CASSTASGSGEQYF. V and J are TRBV19 and TRBJ2-7, with 10 nucleotides matching TRBD2. The V gene end was trimmed by 4 bases and the J gene end by 7 bases; junction bases not matched to a gene: 7. This CDR3 has 14 residues. Germline CDR1 LNHDA, CDR2 SQIVND (reference sequence).

CDR3 in amino acids: CASSGQANQPQHF. The CDR3 DNA reads TGTGCCAGCAGCGGACAGGCCAATCAGCCCCAGCATTTT. The J gene is TRBJ1-5, the V gene TRBV2; 7 bases agree with TRBD1. Germline V gene data show CDR1 as SNHLY and CDR2 as FYNNEI. With V trimmed by 6 bases and J by 3 bases, 2 bases remained unmatched. The CDR3 is 13 residues long.

J is TRBJ2-1 and V is TRBV9, with 7 positions matching TRBD2. The CDR3 loop spans 15 amino acids. The ends lost 4 bases at V and 5 bases at J; junction bases unmatched: 9. CDR1 is SGDLS, CDR2 YYNGEE, per germline. In nucleotides, the CDR3 is TGTGCCAGCAGCCCCCAGGGAGGGAGGGACAATGAGCAGTTCTTC. Its translation: CASSPQGGRDNEQFF.

Of note for this clone: The germline gene is not matched at one end of the junction; a read error may be the cause. CDR3 in DNA: TGTGCCAGCAGCTCGACAGGGGTCTCCCACGAGCAGTACTTC. Its protein is CASSSTGVSHEQYF. The J gene is TRBJ2-7, the V gene TRBV5-6; 8 bases are a match to TRBD1. CDR1 SGHDT and CDR2 YYEEEE come from the germline V gene. CDR3 size: 14 residues.

The chain has TRBV28 and TRBJ2-1, with 9 bases identical to TRBD1. V lost 6 bases to trimming and J lost 11 bases; unmatched junction nucleotides: 5. This CDR3 spans 12 amino acids. Germline CDR1 and CDR2: MDHEN and SYDVKM. CDR3 in DNA: TGTGCCAGCAGCCGGGACAGGGTAAAGCAGTTCTTC. Its translation is CASSRDRVKQFF.

The chain recombines TRBV5-5 with TRBJ2-7, with D uncertain. The CDR3 runs to 15 residues. Trimming removed 0 bases from V and 0 bases from J, with 10 bases in between. The germline V gene encodes CDR1 SGHKS and CDR2 YYEKEE (reference sequence). The CDR3 is CASSLVGQHSYEQYF. The CDR3 DNA reads TGTGCCAGCAGCTTGGTGGGCCAGCACTCCTACGAGCAGTACTTC.

This sequence joins TRBV5-6 and TRBJ1-4; TRBD1 matches 8 bases. Trimming cost V 4 bases and J 7 bases; bases outside gene matches: 9. This CDR3 is 15 amino acids long. CDR1 is SGHDT, CDR2 YYEEEE, per germline. CDR3 region: CASSADRGVSEKLFF. CDR3 in DNA: TGTGCCAGCAGCGCCGACAGGGGCGTAAGTGAAAAACTGTTTTTT.

This clone was picked up a small number of times. The chain recombines TRBV13 with TRBJ1-1; D ambiguous. The germline V gene has CDR1 PRHDT and CDR2 FYEKMQ (reference sequence). There are 11 residues in the CDR3. V shed 4 bases and J shed 3 bases, with 3 bases lying between them. The DNA for the CDR3 is TGTGCCAGCAGCTCCTACACTGAAGCTTTCTTT. It is translated as CASSSYTEAFF.

The V gene is TRBV10-2, the J gene TRBJ2-3; D gene ambiguous. Trimming cost V 3 bases and J 6 bases, with 13 bases left between them. CDR1 and CDR2 from the germline V gene are WSHSY and SAAADI. The CDR3 spans 14 residues. This CDR3 is CASSEWNPRDTQYF. The CDR3 region has the DNA TGCGCCAGCAGTGAATGGAACCCCAGGGATACGCAGTATTTT.

V and J are TRBV7-9 and TRBJ1-1, with 8 bases lining up with TRBD1. CDR1 is SEHNR and CDR2 is FQNEAQ in the germline V gene (reference sequence). The CDR3 is 16 amino acids. The V gene end was trimmed by 6 bases and the J gene end by 1 base; junction bases not matched to a gene: 10. This CDR3 is CASRQRQGPRNTEAFF. DNA for the CDR3: TGTGCCAGCAGACAGAGACAGGGGCCTCGGAACACTGAAGCTTTCTTT.

The chain is built from TRBV4-2 and TRBJ2-1, with 8 bases lining up with TRBD2. The V and J ends lost 0 bases and 2 bases, in that order; junction bases with no gene match: 6. The CDR3 is 17 amino acids. Germline lookup yields CDR1 LGHNA and CDR2 YNFKEQ. In nucleotides, the CDR3 is TGTGCCAGCAGCCAAGACGGAGCGGGAGCTACCTACAATGAGCAGTTCTTC. Its translation: CASSQDGAGATYNEQFF.

This clone turned up a few times. This chain connects TRBV15 to TRBJ2-2; 7 bases are a match to TRBD1. The CDR3 consists of 15 residues. Germline CDR1 reads LNHNV; CDR2 reads YYDKDF (reference sequence). J gave up 1 base and V 1 base, and 0 bases lay outside the gene matches. CDR3 DNA sequence: TGTGCCACCAGCAGAGGGACAGGGAACACCGGGGAGCTGTTTTTT. Translated, it gives CATSRGTGNTGELFF. The entire variable domain, with the rest obtained from reference TRBV15 and TRBJ2-2, is as follows: DAMVIQNPRYQVTQFGKPVTLSCSQTLNHNVMYWYQQKSSQAPKLLFHYYDKDFNNEADTPDNFQSRRPNTSFCFLDIRSPGLGDTAMYLCATSRGTGNTGELFFGEGSRLTVL.

V and J are TRBV20-1 and TRBJ2-1; 9 bases match TRBD1. V shed 3 bases, J shed 5 bases, and the junction held 11 bases outside the gene matches. Germline values: CDR1 DFQATT, CDR2 SNEGSKA (reference sequence). The CDR3 is made up of 16 amino acids. Here the CDR3 reads CSASLVGDRVNNEQFF. CDR3 bases: TGCAGTGCTAGTCTGGTGGGGGACAGGGTTAACAATGAGCAGTTCTTC.

A few counts support this clone. This chain joins TRBV19 and TRBJ1-1; the D is unclear. With 7 bases removed from V and 0 bases from J, the gap between germline ends came to 18 bases. Germline CDR1 and CDR2: LNHDA and SQIVND (reference sequence). The CDR3 is 16 amino acids. CDR3 sequence reads: CASTSRPTLMNTEAFF. The CDR3 DNA follows: TGTGCCAGTACGTCCAGGCCGACCCTCATGAACACTGAAGCTTTCTTT.

This clone was seen more than once but under ten times. The genes are TRBV9 and TRBJ2-3; 9 bases align to TRBD2. CDR1 is SGDLS, CDR2 YYNGEE, per germline. Germline trimming cut 4 bases from V and 2 bases from J; bases unmatched to any gene: 8. The CDR3 consists of 16 residues. CDR3 protein: CASSPETSGPTDTQYF. DNA for the CDR3: TGTGCCAGCAGCCCGGAGACTAGCGGACCCACAGATACGCAGTATTTT.

The chain employs TRBV5-1 and TRBJ1-1, with 9 bases matching TRBD1. CDR1 is SGHRS, CDR2 YFSETQ, per germline. CDR3 size: 16 residues. Losses at the gene ends were 3 bases for V and 4 bases for J; bases not matched to a gene: 10. CDR3 loop: CASSWARDRVGTEAFF. The CDR3 bases are TGCGCCAGCAGCTGGGCCCGGGACAGGGTAGGCACTGAAGCTTTCTTT.

This clone was seen just once. The rearrangement uses TRBV5-1 and TRBJ1-1; TRBD1 matches at 7 bases. The CDR3 is 12 amino acids. Trimming at V came to 4 bases and at J to 5 bases, leaving 2 bases not matched to a gene. Germline V CDR1 and CDR2: SGHRS, YFSETQ. The CDR3 DNA sequence: TGCGCCAGCAGCCGACAGGGAACTGAAGCTTTCTTT. Encoded protein: CASSRQGTEAFF.

The chain combines TRBV20-1 with TRBJ2-1; TRBD2 agrees at 11 bases. Unmatched junction bases numbered 11, after V lost 3 bases and J lost 7 bases. The CDR3 is 16 residues long. Germline CDR1 is DFQATT and CDR2 is SNEGSKA (reference sequence). The CDR3 sequence: CSASSPGLAVNNEQFF. The DNA of the CDR3 is TGCAGTGCTAGTTCGCCGGGACTAGCGGTGAATAATGAGCAGTTCTTC.

The rearrangement uses TRBV4-2 and TRBJ2-2, with TRBD2 matching 7 bases. Germline CDR1 and CDR2: LGHNA and YNFKEQ. This CDR3 region has 17 residues. V lost 0 bases, J lost 5 bases, and 9 bases stayed unmatched. The CDR3 DNA reads TGTGCCAGCAGCCAAGAAAAAGGCGGGAGTCGTACCGGGGAGCTGTTTTTT. Its translation is CASSQEKGGSRTGELFF.

This clone was picked up one time. The gene calls are TRBV30 and TRBJ1-6; D ambiguous. The germline V gene encodes CDR1 GTSNPN and CDR2 SVGIG (reference sequence). V was cut by 0 bases and J by 6 bases, with 18 bases left in between. This CDR3 spans 17 amino acids. CDR3 DNA: TGTGCCTGGAGTGTGTCAGACTGGCGGGGAGGTAATTCACCCCTCCACTTT. It specifies CAWSVSDWRGGNSPLHF.

The chain links TRBV9 to TRBJ2-5; maybe TRBD2 (5 bases). The CDR3 runs 16 residues. Deletions cut 3 bases from V and 3 bases from J, with 18 bases between. Germline CDR1 SGDLS, CDR2 YYNGEE. Here the CDR3 reads CASSGSYQDYEETQYF. For the CDR3, the DNA is TGTGCCAGCAGCGGATCCTATCAAGACTACGAAGAGACCCAGTACTTC.

This clone occurred many times. CDR3 protein: CASSWVGGETQYF. In DNA, the CDR3 is TGTGCCAGCAGCTGGGTGGGGGGAGAGACCCAGTACTTC. The rearrangement uses TRBV5-6 and TRBJ2-5; D is possibly TRBD2 (6 bases). V lost 3 bases, J lost 4 bases, and 10 bases lay in between. Germline V gene lookup returns CDR1 SGHDT and CDR2 YYEEEE. This CDR3 comprises 13 residues.

The chain links TRBV28 to TRBJ1-5, with TRBD1 as a possible D gene (5 bases). V dropped 1 base and J dropped 9 bases, with 22 bases sitting between them. This CDR3 region has 17 residues. Germline lookup yields CDR1 MDHEN and CDR2 SYDVKM. CDR3 amino acids: CASSLFRGGALPRPQHF. CDR3 nucleotide sequence: TGTGCCAGCAGTTTATTCCGGGGAGGGGCCCTTCCTCGGCCCCAGCATTTT.

The V call is TRBV19, the J call TRBJ2-2; 15 nucleotides agree with TRBD2. Germline loops: CDR1 LNHDA, CDR2 SQIVND (reference sequence). CDR3 size: 19 residues. Trimming at V came to 6 bases and at J to 6 bases, leaving 14 bases not matched to a gene. The CDR3, as DNA: TGTGCCAGTAGGCGGACTAGCGGGAGGGCCACGGTTACCGCCGGGGAGCTGTTTTTT. Translation gives CASRRTSGRATVTAGELFF.